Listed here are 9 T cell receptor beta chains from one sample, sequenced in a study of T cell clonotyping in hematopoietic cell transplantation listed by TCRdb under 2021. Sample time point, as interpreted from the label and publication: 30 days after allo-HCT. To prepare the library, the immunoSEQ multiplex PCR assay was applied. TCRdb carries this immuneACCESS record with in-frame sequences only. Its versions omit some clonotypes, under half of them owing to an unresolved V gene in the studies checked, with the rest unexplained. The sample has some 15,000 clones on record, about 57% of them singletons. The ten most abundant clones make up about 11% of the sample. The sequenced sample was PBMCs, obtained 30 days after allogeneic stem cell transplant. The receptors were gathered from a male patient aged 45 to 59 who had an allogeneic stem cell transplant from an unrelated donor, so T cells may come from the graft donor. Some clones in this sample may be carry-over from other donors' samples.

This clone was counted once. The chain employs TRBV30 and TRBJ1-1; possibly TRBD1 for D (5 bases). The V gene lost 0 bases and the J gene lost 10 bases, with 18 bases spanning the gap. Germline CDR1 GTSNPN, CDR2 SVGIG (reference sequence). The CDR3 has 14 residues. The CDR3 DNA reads TGTGCCTGGAGTGTGGGGGGTGGGCCCCTCCCAGCTTTCTTT. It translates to CAWSVGGGPLPAFF. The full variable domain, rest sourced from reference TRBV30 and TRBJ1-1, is SQTIHQWPATLVQPVGSPLSLECTVEGTSNPNLYWYRQAAGRGLQLLFYSVGIGQISSEVPQNLSASRPQDRQFILSSKKLLLSDSGFYLCAWSVGGGPLPAFFGQGTRLTVV.

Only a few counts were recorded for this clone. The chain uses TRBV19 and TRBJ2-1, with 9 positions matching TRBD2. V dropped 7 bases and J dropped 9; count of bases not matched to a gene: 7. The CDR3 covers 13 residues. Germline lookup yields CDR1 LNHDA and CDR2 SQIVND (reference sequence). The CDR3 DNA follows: TGTGCCAGTACGGCGGGAGGGCGTAGTGAGCAGTTCTTC. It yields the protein CASTAGGRSEQFF.

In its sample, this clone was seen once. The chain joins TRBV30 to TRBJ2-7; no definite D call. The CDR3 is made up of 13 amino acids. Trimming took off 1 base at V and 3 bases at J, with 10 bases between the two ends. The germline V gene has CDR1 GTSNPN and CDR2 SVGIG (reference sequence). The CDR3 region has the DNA TGTGCCTGGAGTGAAACTCTGATCTACGAGCAGTACTTC. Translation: CAWSETLIYEQYF.

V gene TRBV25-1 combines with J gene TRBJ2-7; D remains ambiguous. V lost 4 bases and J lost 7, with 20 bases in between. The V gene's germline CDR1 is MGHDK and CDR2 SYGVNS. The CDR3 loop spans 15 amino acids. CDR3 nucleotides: TGTGCCAGCAGTGCAAACAGTATCCTGCCAAGAGAGCAGTACTTC. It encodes CASSANSILPREQYF.

The CDR3 region is CAWSVGRDNTQYF. CDR3 DNA sequence: TGTGCCTGGAGTGTAGGCAGGGACAATACGCAGTATTTT. V is TRBV30 and J is TRBJ2-3; the D gene is possibly TRBD1 (6 bases). Germline V CDR1 and CDR2: GTSNPN, SVGIG (reference sequence). The CDR3 is made up of 13 amino acids. V shed 0 bases and J shed 7 bases, with 11 bases lying between them.

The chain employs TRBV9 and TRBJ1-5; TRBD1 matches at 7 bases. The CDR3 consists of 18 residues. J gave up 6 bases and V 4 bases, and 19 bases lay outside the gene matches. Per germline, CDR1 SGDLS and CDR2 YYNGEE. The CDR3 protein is CASSLGLRQGGIVQPQHF. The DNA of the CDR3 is TGTGCCAGCAGCCTAGGGTTACGACAGGGAGGTATCGTTCAGCCCCAGCATTTT.

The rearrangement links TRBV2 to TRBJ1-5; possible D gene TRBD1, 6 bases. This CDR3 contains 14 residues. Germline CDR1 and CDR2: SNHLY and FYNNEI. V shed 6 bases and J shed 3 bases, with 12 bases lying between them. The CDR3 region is CASSARGINQPQHF. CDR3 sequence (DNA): TGTGCCAGCAGCGCAAGGGGGATCAATCAGCCCCAGCATTTT.

The CDR3 DNA follows: TGTGCCAGCAGTTTTACTGAAGCTTTCTTT. It is translated as CASSFTEAFF. The V call is TRBV27, the J call TRBJ1-1; D unclear. The CDR3 is 10 amino acids. Germline loops: CDR1 MNHEY, CDR2 SMNVEV (reference sequence). V was trimmed by 3 bases and J by 5 bases, leaving 1 base between them.

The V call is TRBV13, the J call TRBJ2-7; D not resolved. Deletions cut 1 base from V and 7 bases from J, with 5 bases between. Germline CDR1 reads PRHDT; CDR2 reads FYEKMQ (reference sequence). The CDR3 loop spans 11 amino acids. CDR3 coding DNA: TGTGCCAGCAGCTTAGTGTCAGAGCAGTACTTC. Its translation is CASSLVSEQYF.